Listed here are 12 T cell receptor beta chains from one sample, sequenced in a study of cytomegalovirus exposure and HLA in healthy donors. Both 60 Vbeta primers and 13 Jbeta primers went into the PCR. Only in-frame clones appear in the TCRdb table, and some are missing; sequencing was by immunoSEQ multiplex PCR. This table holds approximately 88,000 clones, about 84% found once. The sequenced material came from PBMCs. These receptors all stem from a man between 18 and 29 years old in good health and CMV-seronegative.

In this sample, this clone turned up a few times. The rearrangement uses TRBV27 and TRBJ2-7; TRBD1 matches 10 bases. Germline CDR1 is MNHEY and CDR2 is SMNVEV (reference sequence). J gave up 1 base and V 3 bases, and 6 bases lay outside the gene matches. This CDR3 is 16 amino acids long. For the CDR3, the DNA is TGTGCCAGCAGTTTGGGGGACAGGGGCTTATCCTACGAGCAGTACTTC. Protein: CASSLGDRGLSYEQYF.

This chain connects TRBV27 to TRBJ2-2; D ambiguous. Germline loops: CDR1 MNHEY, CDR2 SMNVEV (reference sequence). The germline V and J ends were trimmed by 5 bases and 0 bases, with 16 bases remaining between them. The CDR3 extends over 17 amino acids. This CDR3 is CASSLTSSWSNTGELFF. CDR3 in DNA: TGTGCCAGCAGTCTAACCTCTTCGTGGTCGAACACCGGGGAGCTGTTTTTT.

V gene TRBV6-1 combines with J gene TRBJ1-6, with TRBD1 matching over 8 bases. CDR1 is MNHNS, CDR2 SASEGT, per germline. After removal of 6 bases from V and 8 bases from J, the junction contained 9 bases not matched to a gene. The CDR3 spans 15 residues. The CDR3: CASRPMGTGYSPLHF. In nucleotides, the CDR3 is TGTGCCAGCAGACCAATGGGGACAGGATATTCACCCCTCCACTTT.

CDR3 nucleotides: TGTGCCAGCAGTTTATCGGTACAGTATCCCCTGGAAGCTTTCTTT. Translating gives CASSLSVQYPLEAFF. V and J are TRBV28 and TRBJ1-1, with no clear D. CDR1 MDHEN and CDR2 SYDVKM come from the germline V gene. The CDR3 contains 15 residues. Trimming stripped 1 base from V and 8 bases from J, with 17 bases between.

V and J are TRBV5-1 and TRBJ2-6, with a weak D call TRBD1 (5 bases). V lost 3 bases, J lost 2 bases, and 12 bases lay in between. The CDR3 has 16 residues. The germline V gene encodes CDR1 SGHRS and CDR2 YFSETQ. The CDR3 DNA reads TGCGCCAGCAGCTCGACCCCAGGGACTGGGGCCAACGTCCTGACTTTC. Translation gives CASSSTPGTGANVLTF.

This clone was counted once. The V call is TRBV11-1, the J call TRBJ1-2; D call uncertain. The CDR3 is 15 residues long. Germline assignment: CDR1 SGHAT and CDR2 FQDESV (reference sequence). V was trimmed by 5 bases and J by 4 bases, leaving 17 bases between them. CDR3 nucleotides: TGTGCCAGCAGCCCGTCGGAGGGCACCAGCTATGGCTACACCTTC. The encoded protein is CASSPSEGTSYGYTF.

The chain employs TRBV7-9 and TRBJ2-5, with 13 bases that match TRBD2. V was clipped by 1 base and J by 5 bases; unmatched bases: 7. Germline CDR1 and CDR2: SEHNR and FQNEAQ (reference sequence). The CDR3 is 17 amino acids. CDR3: CASSLGTSGGVKETQYF. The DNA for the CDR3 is TGTGCCAGCAGCTTAGGAACTAGCGGGGGGGTCAAGGAGACCCAGTACTTC.

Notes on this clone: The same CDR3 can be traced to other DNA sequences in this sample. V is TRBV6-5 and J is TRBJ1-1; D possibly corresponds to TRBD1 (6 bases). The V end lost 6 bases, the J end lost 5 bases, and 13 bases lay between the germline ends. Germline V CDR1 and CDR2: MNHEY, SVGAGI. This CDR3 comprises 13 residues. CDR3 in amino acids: CASSLQGETEAFF. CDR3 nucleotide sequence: TGTGCCAGCAGCCTACAGGGCGAGACTGAAGCTTTCTTT.

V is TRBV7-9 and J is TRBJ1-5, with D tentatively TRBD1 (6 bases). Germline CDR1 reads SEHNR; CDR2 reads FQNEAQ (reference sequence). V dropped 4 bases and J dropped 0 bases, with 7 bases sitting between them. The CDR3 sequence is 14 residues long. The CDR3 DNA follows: TGTGCCAGCAGCTGGGACATTAGCAATCAGCCCCAGCATTTT. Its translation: CASSWDISNQPQHF.

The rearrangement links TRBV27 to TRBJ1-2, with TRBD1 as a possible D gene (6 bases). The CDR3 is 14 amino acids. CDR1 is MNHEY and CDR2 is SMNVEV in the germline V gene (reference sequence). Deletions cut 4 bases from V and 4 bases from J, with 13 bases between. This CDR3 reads CASSSYRALYGYTF. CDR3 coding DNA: TGTGCCAGCAGTTCCTACAGGGCTCTCTATGGCTACACCTTC.

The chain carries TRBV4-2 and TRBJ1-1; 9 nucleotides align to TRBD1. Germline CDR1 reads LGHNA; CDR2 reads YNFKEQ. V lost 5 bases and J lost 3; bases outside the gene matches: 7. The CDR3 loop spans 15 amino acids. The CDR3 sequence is CASSDRQGEDTEAFF. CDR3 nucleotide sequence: TGTGCCAGCAGCGACCGACAGGGGGAAGACACTGAAGCTTTCTTT.

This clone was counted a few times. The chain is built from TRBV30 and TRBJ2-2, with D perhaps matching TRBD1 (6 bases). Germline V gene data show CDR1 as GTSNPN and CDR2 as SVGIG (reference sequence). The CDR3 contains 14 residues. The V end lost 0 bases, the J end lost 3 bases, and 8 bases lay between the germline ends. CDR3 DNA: TGTGCCTGGAGTGTTGGACAGCACACCGGGGAGCTGTTTTTT. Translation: CAWSVGQHTGELFF. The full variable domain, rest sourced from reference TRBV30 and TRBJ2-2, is SQTIHQWPATLVQPVGSPLSLECTVEGTSNPNLYWYRQAAGRGLQLLFYSVGIGQISSEVPQNLSASRPQDRQFILSSKKLLLSDSGFYLCAWSVGQHTGELFFGEGSRLTVL.